This T cell receptor (beta chain) derives from a study of cytomegalovirus exposure and HLA in healthy donors. Study at large: In terms of ancestry, the Caucasian-associated cluster contained around four fifths of the roughly 360 genotyped donors.

The PCR contained 60 Vbeta and 13 Jbeta primers. TCRdb's copy holds only in-frame clones and misses some; the assay was immunoSEQ multiplex PCR. The sample yields about 160,000 clones, 80% to 90% seen once. Study-level points and caveats: It was reported that the classifier diagnosed cytomegalovirus status with high specificity and sensitivity in both the original and validation cohorts.

CDR3 length: 17 amino acids. Concerning this clone itself: Its target is not known.

The TCR sequence derives from a woman between 18 and 29 years old in good health and CMV-seronegative. Sequences were obtained from PBMCs. The chain is built from TRBV23-1 and TRBJ2-5, with 7 positions matching TRBD1. The closer fit of TRBJ2-7 to the DNA end suggests the J call may be wrong. TRBV23-1 is an open reading frame whose function is uncertain. CDR3 sequence (DNA): TGCGCCAGCAGTCAAAATGATCGGGACAGAAGCTCCTACGAGCAGTACTTC. Amino acids: CASSQNDRDRSSYEQYF.